This entry lists 10 T cell receptor beta chains sequenced from one sample in a study. TCRdb passed the 5' RACE reads through MiXCR, listing each CDR3 protein once. The sample lists about 46,000 distinct CDR3 sequences, about 28% occurring once. Sequencing was carried out using naive CD4+ T cells sorted from blood. Subset given: naive CD4+ T cells, CD4+CD45RA+CD25-. Source of these receptors: a female donor with breast cancer.

This CDR3 is CASRFSRQSTYEQYF. CDR3 coding DNA: TGTGCCAGCAGGTTCAGTCGACAGTCAACCTACGAGCAGTACTTC. V usage is TRBV12-3 or TRBV12-4 and J usage is TRBJ2-7, with D perhaps matching TRBD1 (5 bases). This CDR3 is built from 15 residues. V was trimmed by 6 bases and J by 2 bases, leaving 17 bases between them.

The V gene is TRBV3-1, the J gene TRBJ2-3; D gene uncertain. Germline V gene sequence: CDR1 LGHDT, CDR2 YNNKEL (reference sequence). The CDR3 is made up of 15 amino acids. V shed 0 bases and J shed 6 bases, with 13 bases lying between them. The CDR3 spells CASSQEPSGFDTQYF. In DNA, the CDR3 is TGTGCCAGCAGCCAAGAACCTTCAGGCTTTGATACGCAGTATTTT.

This rearrangement joins TRBV7-7 to TRBJ2-1; tentatively, D is TRBD1 or TRBD2 (5 bases each). The CDR3 consists of 16 residues. The germline gives CDR1 SSHAT, CDR2 FNYEAQ (reference sequence). V was trimmed by 1 base and J by 6 bases, leaving 16 bases between them. This CDR3 is CASSLGVGVVANEQFF. The CDR3 DNA follows: TGTGCCAGCAGCTTAGGCGTGGGGGTCGTGGCCAATGAGCAGTTCTTC.

This clonotype was counted between two and nine times. This chain uses TRBV5-4 with TRBJ1-2; a weak D match, TRBD1 (5 bases). Germline assignment: CDR1 SGHNT and CDR2 YYREEE (reference sequence). Trimming removed 5 bases at V and 4 bases at J, with 9 bases between. The CDR3 runs to 12 residues. The DNA of the CDR3 is TGTGCCAGCAGGGGGACCGCCTATGGCTACACCTTC. Its protein product is CASRGTAYGYTF.

This chain uses TRBV7-3 with TRBJ2-1, with TRBD2 matching 10 bases. The junction had 16 bases not matched to a gene; V was cut back by 5 bases and J by 9 bases. The germline gives CDR1 SGHTA, CDR2 FQGTGA. CDR3 length: 17 residues. The CDR3 loop is CASSLSAAGGKGIEQFF. CDR3 sequence (DNA): TGTGCCAGCAGCCTCTCCGCAGCGGGGGGGAAAGGTATTGAGCAGTTCTTC.

The V gene is TRBV7-3, the J gene TRBJ2-1; 7 nucleotides align to TRBD2. Losses at the gene ends were 3 bases for V and 7 bases for J; bases not matched to a gene: 6. Germline V gene lookup returns CDR1 SGHTA and CDR2 FQGTGA. The CDR3 is 14 amino acids. In DNA form, the CDR3 reads TGTGCCAGCAGCTTCAGGGAGGGTGAGAATGAGCAGTTCTTC. It is translated as CASSFREGENEQFF.

This clonotype was counted between two and nine times. The V and J genes are TRBV7-3 and TRBJ2-1, with TRBD1 as a possible D gene (5 bases). Germline V lookup: CDR1 SGHTA, CDR2 FQGTGA. V gave up 5 bases and J gave up 6 bases, with 14 bases separating them. The CDR3 has 14 amino acids. The CDR3 here is CASSINGHANEQFF. For the CDR3, the DNA is TGTGCCAGCAGCATTAACGGACACGCCAATGAGCAGTTCTTC.

This clonotype was picked up a small number of times. This sequence may be a read error, since a much larger clone differs from it by one base. The chain recombines TRBV12-3 or TRBV12-4 with TRBJ2-6; no clear D. This CDR3 has 12 amino acids. The CDR3 loop reads CARSPPANVLTF. CDR3 coding DNA: TGTGCCCGCAGCCCTCCCGCCAACGTCCTGACTTTC.

In this sample, this clonotype turned up many times. This chain connects TRBV6-5 to TRBJ1-2, with a weak D call TRBD1 (6 bases). CDR1 is MNHEY, CDR2 SVGAGI, per germline. The CDR3 consists of 14 residues. V gave up 5 bases and J gave up 3 bases, with 13 bases separating them. In DNA form, the CDR3 reads TGTGCCAGCAGTCCCCAGGGGTCTGACTATGGCTACACCTTC. It codes for CASSPQGSDYGYTF.

The chain carries TRBV4-2 and TRBJ2-7, with D possibly matching TRBD2 (6 bases). CDR3 length equals 14 residues. With 1 base removed from V and 5 bases from J, the gap between germline ends came to 12 bases. Germline V CDR1 and CDR2: LGHNA, YNFKEQ. CDR3 sequence reads: CASSQVPSVDEQYF. In DNA, the CDR3 is TGTGCCAGCAGCCAAGTCCCTAGCGTGGACGAGCAGTACTTC.